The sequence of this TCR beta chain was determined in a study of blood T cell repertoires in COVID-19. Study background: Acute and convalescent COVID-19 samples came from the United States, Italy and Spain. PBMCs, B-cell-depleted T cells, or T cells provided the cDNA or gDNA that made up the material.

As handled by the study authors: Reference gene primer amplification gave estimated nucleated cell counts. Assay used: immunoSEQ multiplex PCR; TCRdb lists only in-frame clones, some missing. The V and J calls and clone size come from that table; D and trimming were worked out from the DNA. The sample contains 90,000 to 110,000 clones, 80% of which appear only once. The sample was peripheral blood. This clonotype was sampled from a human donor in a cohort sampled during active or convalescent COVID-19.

The CDR3 here is CASSSTGTPNTGELFF. The CDR3 DNA sequence: TGCGCCAGCAGCTCGACCGGGACACCGAACACCGGGGAGCTGTTTTTT. The V call is TRBV5-1, the J call TRBJ2-2, with D tentatively TRBD1 (6 bases). The germline CDR1 and CDR2 sequences are SGHRS and YFSETQ. The CDR3 length is 16 residues. The V end lost 3 bases, the J end lost 0 bases, and 12 bases lay between the germline ends.